This T cell receptor (beta chain) was found in a study of blood T cell repertoires in COVID-19. The wider study: Sources were T cells, B-cell-depleted T cells, or PBMCs; the material itself was cDNA or gDNA.

The CDR3 runs 16 residues. CDR1 and CDR2 from the germline V gene are MGHRA and YSYEKL. The germline V and J ends were trimmed by 4 bases and 0 bases, with 13 bases remaining between them. Original processing notes: Amplifying reference gene primers gave estimates of nucleated cell counts. Clones were read by immunoSEQ multiplex PCR, and TCRdb kept only the in-frame ones, dropping some. The V and J calls and clone size were taken over from that table, and D and trimming were inferred from the DNA. This table holds about 5,000 clones, approximately 90% found once. During active infection, Seattle patients enrolled and were then monitored through disease.

The V call is TRBV4-1, the J call TRBJ1-5; D is ambiguous. The source material was peripheral blood. The sequence came from a man between 65 and 85 years old with COVID-19, enrolled during active disease. The CDR3 nucleotides read TGCGCCAGCAGCCCCCTCCATAGCTATAGCAATCAGCCCCAGCATTTT. Translating it yields CASSPLHSYSNQPQHF.